Included here is one TCR beta chain sequence, with context. The data are from a study of blood T cell repertoires in COVID-19. TCRdb keeps only in-frame clones here, not all; method: immunoSEQ multiplex PCR. The table has around 190,000 clones, 70% to 85% seen once; the top ten hold less than 15%. J was trimmed by 6 bases and V by 3 bases; bases with no gene match: 24. From germline, CDR1 is SGHRS and CDR2 YFSETQ. The CDR3 covers 19 residues. What was sequenced was peripheral blood. The sequence derives from a human donor in a cohort sampled during active COVID-19. The chain uses TRBV5-1 and TRBJ2-7; 7 nucleotides align to TRBD2. CDR3 amino acids: CASSSLIVRGGDFLSEQYF. As DNA, the CDR3 is TGCGCCAGCAGCTCCCTCATTGTTCGGGGAGGGGACTTTCTGTCCGAGCAGTACTTC. Variable domain in full (rest from reference TRBV5-1 and TRBJ2-7): KAGVTQTPRYLIKTRGQQVTLSCSPISGHRSVSWYQQTPGQGLQFLFEYFSETQRNKGNFPGRFSGRQFSNSRSEMNVSTLELGDSALYLCASSSLIVRGGDFLSEQYFGPGTRLTVT.